This T cell receptor (beta chain) appears in the sequencing data of a study of T cells in tuberculosis (dated by TCRdb to the late 2010s). A note on the overall study: To characterize T cells specific for the mycobacterial lipid antigen glucose monomycolate (GMM), the study used CD1B tetramers together with high-throughput TCR immunosequencing. With 10 or so people per group, a South African clinical cohort compared IGRA-negative adolescents, IGRA-positive adolescents with latent tuberculosis, and adults with active tuberculosis.

Of note for this clone: Its binding antigen is unknown. Base qualities are not recorded, but no much larger clone differs from it by a single base.

TCR libraries were generated with the immunoSEQ multiplex PCR assay, using TCR-beta and/or TCR-alpha/delta assays for each sample. The amplified TCR libraries were sequenced on the Illumina high-throughput platform. The study's own analysis went as follows. Clustering and dimensionality reduction relied on pairwise TCRdist distances among GMM-specific receptors from T cells that were either sorted ex vivo or expanded in vitro. Each clinical repertoire was scored by mean NN-distance, the average TCRdist to the nearest 10% of tetramer-positive reference sequences. GEM TCR motif frequency was calculated as the fraction of unique TCRs that matched known GEM sequences by V/J usage and CDR3 length. Active tuberculosis was classified by linear discriminant analysis with leave-one-out cross-validation, implemented in scikit-learn. TCRdb limited this immuneACCESS table to in-frame rearrangements with V and J called. A share of clones is missing; checked studies link under half to unresolved V genes, and the rest is unexplained. That table furnishes V, J and clone size, whereas the DNA furnished D and trimming. The sample table contains about 30,000 clones; only one count was recorded for 95% to 96% of them. About 2.2% of the sample is taken by the ten largest.

Trimming at the junction amounts to 0 bases on V and 7 bases on J, and the germline ends lie 7 bases apart. The germline V gene encodes CDR1 LGHNA and CDR2 YNFKEQ. From its cysteine to its phenylalanine, the CDR3 spans 14 amino acids. Here the CDR3 DNA is all that survives: 42 bases in frame from base 1. Beyond this particular receptor, the publication reports: Using GEM motif frequencies, a classifier achieved approximately 72% accuracy, whereas a classifier built on the diverse GMM-specific repertoire got to more than 85% accuracy (AUROC 0.8 to 0.95). Compared with IGRA-negative controls, TCR-alpha repertoires from active tuberculosis had smaller mean NN-distances to GMM-specific TCRs, which suggests that these TCRs underwent clonal expansion. Clinical samples were selected based on the availability of cryopreserved specimens, with adults included as active tuberculosis cases and adolescents included as controls. Smaller NN-distances were partly driven by shorter CDR3-alpha lengths in active tuberculosis patients, and statistical significance was not reached for the TCR-beta difference.

At study entry, adolescents were screened for latent tuberculosis infection using a tuberculin skin test and the QuantiFERON-TB GOLD In-Tube IGRA. Immunosequencing was performed on unsorted cryopreserved PBMC and covered around 94,000 T cells per clinical donor on average. Eleven high schools in the Worcester region of the Western Cape, South Africa, served as enrollment sites for adolescents aged 12 to 18 years. Approximately 10 adolescents infected with M. tuberculosis and approximately ten uninfected adolescents were chosen and matched for age and sex. For the adolescents, PBMC were isolated by density centrifugation from freshly drawn heparinized blood and then cryopreserved.

The sequenced sample consisted of PBMCs. The chain employs TRBV4-2 and TRBJ1-6; too little of a D gene remains to name it. The sequence derives from a donor aged 10 to 29 with latent tuberculosis or without tuberculosis infection. The nucleotide sequence reads TGTGCCAGCAGCCAAGATGACGGGAATTCACCCCTCCACTTT. This yields the protein CASSQDDGNSPLHF.